This T cell receptor beta chain was sequenced for a study of identifying expanded T cells in peripheral blood. General study points: Approximately two-week clone count variance significantly increased as total template count grew. Over about two and four weeks, about 16.4 and 19 clones changed, versus approximately 1.1 between replicates.

In the case of this clone: Its specificity is unknown.

The repertoire was sequenced with immunoSEQ multiplex PCR; TCRdb's copy has only in-frame clones and lacks some. This sample has about 100,000 clones, with about 90% found just once. Collection occurred without any documented infections or immune events in donors. This CDR3 comprises 15 residues. CDR1 and CDR2 (germline): MRHNA, SNTAGT. Between the trimmed V and J ends, which lost 0 bases and 2 bases, there was a span of 9 bases. Sequencing used blood. The origin of this receptor is a person aged 18-70 years in good health. The V gene is TRBV6-4, the J gene TRBJ2-3; D unresolved. The CDR3 loop reads CASSDSKRDTDTQYF. CDR3 DNA sequence: TGTGCCAGCAGTGACTCGAAAAGGGACACAGATACGCAGTATTTT.